This T cell receptor (beta chain) was found in a study of CD8 T cells in ankylosing spondylitis (dated by TCRdb to the late 2010s). A note on the overall study: The study profiled T cell receptor beta repertoires in healthy donors and ankylosing spondylitis patients to find disease-linked TCR variants. Samples of peripheral blood were taken, and for ankylosing spondylitis patients, synovial fluid was collected as well. In total, the full study cohort was made up of some 110 healthy donors and 25 to 30 ankylosing spondylitis patients. The full study reports these points: Some of the motif variants had been reported before in the synovial fluid and blood of reactive arthritis patients, a finding that suggests common disease-initiation mechanisms. In peripheral blood, the disease-linked clones were found at relatively low frequencies and had a CD8+ phenotype. Blood from ankylosing spondylitis patients appeared to be characterized by a TCR beta motif made up of several highly homologous amino acid variants. According to the report, matched synovial fluid samples from ankylosing spondylitis patients were significantly enriched for the disease-linked clones.

V lost 8 bases and J lost 4 bases; the stretch between them is 11 bases long. The CDR3 runs 12 residues from the cysteine to the phenylalanine. Of the read, only the CDR3 DNA is kept; its 36 bases are in frame from base 1. CDR1 and CDR2, per the germline V gene (reference sequence), are SEHNR and FQNEAQ. To note about this clonotype: What this receptor recognizes is not known. Nothing much larger sits one base from this clone, and base qualities are not available.

Instrument used: Illumina HiSeq 2500. TCR beta libraries were prepared by quantitative 5'-RACE with molecular barcodes. The source study handled its data this way. To identify disease-linked TCR variants, a new computational method was used, one built on a probabilistic model of VDJ rearrangement. Through fastp at Q25 and MiXCR, TCRdb rebuilt clones from the public reads, retaining in-frame beta chains. Entries that share a CDR3 protein sequence are merged under the most common genes and DNA. The V and J calls shown here were made by TCRdb, not taken from the authors' results. The sample yields about 220,000 distinct CDR3 sequences; about 7% were counted once. The top ten constitute 11% to 15% of the sample.

The receptor was isolated from a male donor with ankylosing spondylitis. The chain employs TRBV7-9 and TRBJ1-1, with the D gene too uncertain to name. The material sequenced was blood, either unsorted or a sorted T cell fraction (not recorded which). The sequence in DNA is TGTGCCAGCTTCGAGGGAGGCACTGAAGCTTTCTTT. It translates to CASFEGGTEAFF.